A selection of T cell receptor beta chains follows, all from one sample in a study of OX40 agonist ivuxolimab in advanced cancers. Data came from immunoSEQ multiplex PCR; TCRdb stores just in-frame clones and leaves some out. The table shows about 100,000 clones, with approximately 91% occurring only once. The specimen comprised CD4+ or CD8+ T cells sorted from blood, sampled in a trial of the OX40 agonist ivuxolimab. Every receptor here comes from an adult with an advanced solid tumor such as melanoma, head and neck, liver or kidney cancer. The CDR3 runs from the conserved cysteine through the conserved F or W. The order of the fields is clone size, J gene, D gene, V gene, CDR3 protein, CDR3 DNA. A D gene is named only where the DNA matches it firmly. Rows give clone size only sometimes, using once, few, many, or a class for an expanded clone.

size: .; J: TRBJ2-3; D: TRBD1; V: TRBV9; CDR3: CASGWTGASTDTQYF; DNA: TGTGCCAGCGGGTGGACAGGGGCTAGCACAGATACGCAGTATTTT
size: .; J: TRBJ1-5; D: TRBD1; V: TRBV9; CDR3: CASSVGTGRYQPQHF; DNA: TGTGCCAGCAGCGTAGGGACAGGGAGGTACCAGCCCCAGCATTTT
size: .; J: TRBJ2-5; D: .; V: TRBV4-2; CDR3: CASSQDVRKETQYF; DNA: TGTGCCAGCAGCCAAGATGTCAGGAAAGAGACCCAGTACTTC
size: .; J: TRBJ2-7; D: .; V: TRBV5-6; CDR3: CASSPPGREGHEQYF; DNA: TGTGCCAGCAGCCCCCCGGGTAGGGAAGGGCACGAGCAGTACTTC
size: .; J: TRBJ1-4; D: .; V: TRBV6-1; CDR3: CASSEVGNEKLFF; DNA: TGTGCCAGCAGTGAGGTCGGAAATGAAAAACTGTTTTTT
size: .; J: TRBJ2-7; D: .; V: TRBV11-3; CDR3: CASSPDRSSYEQYF; DNA: TGTGCCAGCAGCCCCGACAGAAGCTCCTACGAGCAGTACTTC
size: .; J: TRBJ2-2; D: TRBD2; V: TRBV14; CDR3: CASSFGGGNTGELFF; DNA: TGTGCCAGCAGCTTCGGGGGGGGAAACACCGGGGAGCTGTTTTTT
size: .; J: TRBJ2-7; D: .; V: TRBV7-9; CDR3: CASSLVGPYEQYF; DNA: TGTGCCAGCAGCTTAGTGGGGCCCTACGAGCAGTACTTC
size: .; J: TRBJ1-5; D: .; V: TRBV5-1; CDR3: CASSPDGDGQPQHF; DNA: TGCGCCAGCAGCCCAGACGGGGACGGTCAGCCCCAGCATTTT
size: .; J: TRBJ1-5; D: .; V: TRBV18; CDR3: CASSPVGGAGQPQHF; DNA: TGTGCCAGCTCACCAGTGGGAGGGGCGGGACAGCCCCAGCATTTT
size: .; J: TRBJ2-1; D: .; V: TRBV7-2; CDR3: CASTPPAVSSYNEQFF; DNA: TGTGCCAGCACCCCCCCGGCGGTGAGCTCCTACAATGAGCAGTTCTTC
size: .; J: TRBJ2-5; D: .; V: TRBV18; CDR3: CASSLGPDQETQYF; DNA: TGTGCCAGCTCACTCGGACCAGACCAAGAGACCCAGTACTTC
size: .; J: TRBJ1-4; D: .; V: TRBV9; CDR3: CASSPLQRETGEKLFF; DNA: TGTGCCAGCAGCCCACTACAAAGGGAGACGGGGGAAAAACTGTTTTTT
size: .; J: TRBJ2-5; D: TRBD2; V: TRBV27; CDR3: CASRFRFSGTHQETQYF; DNA: TGTGCCAGCAGGTTTCGATTTAGCGGGACCCACCAAGAGACCCAGTACTTC
size: once; J: TRBJ2-7; D: .; V: TRBV10-3; CDR3: CAISVSGRYEQYF; DNA: TGTGCCATCAGTGTGTCAGGTCGCTACGAGCAGTACTTC
size: once; J: TRBJ2-1; D: TRBD2; V: TRBV11-3; CDR3: CASSLGASGRVEQFF; DNA: TGTGCCAGCAGCTTAGGGGCTAGCGGGAGAGTTGAGCAGTTCTTC
size: .; J: TRBJ1-1; D: TRBD1; V: TRBV28; CDR3: CASGTGVTEAFF; DNA: TGTGCCAGCGGGACAGGGGTCACTGAAGCTTTCTTT
size: .; J: TRBJ2-7; D: .; V: TRBV7-3; CDR3: CASSLGPSGYEQYF; DNA: TGTGCCAGCAGCTTAGGTCCGAGTGGCTACGAGCAGTACTTC
size: few; J: TRBJ1-1; D: .; V: TRBV30; CDR3: CAWSVGQRAFF; DNA: TGTGCCTGGAGTGTAGGTCAGAGAGCTTTCTTT
size: .; J: TRBJ2-1; D: .; V: TRBV4-2; CDR3: CASSQDPQAYNEQFF; DNA: TGTGCCAGCAGCCAAGATCCTCAAGCCTACAATGAGCAGTTCTTC
size: .; J: TRBJ2-7; D: .; V: TRBV29-1; CDR3: CSVEDSLAGHYEQYF; DNA: TGCAGCGTTGAAGATTCCTTGGCGGGGCACTACGAGCAGTACTTC
size: .; J: TRBJ1-2; D: .; V: TRBV29-1; CDR3: CSVGHYGYTF; DNA: TGCAGCGTTGGCCACTATGGCTACACCTTC
size: .; J: TRBJ2-7; D: TRBD2; V: TRBV28; CDR3: CASKGGGSSHEQYF; DNA: TGTGCCAGCAAGGGAGGCGGGAGTAGCCACGAGCAGTACTTC
size: .; J: TRBJ2-7; D: .; V: TRBV28; CDR3: CASSPAGTGRYEQYF; DNA: TGTGCCAGCAGCCCAGCGGGGACAGGACGCTACGAGCAGTACTTC
size: .; J: TRBJ1-1; D: TRBD1; V: TRBV5-1; CDR3: CASSSGQGNTEAFF; DNA: TGCGCCAGCAGCTCCGGACAGGGAAACACTGAAGCTTTCTTT
size: .; J: TRBJ2-5; D: .; V: TRBV27; CDR3: CASSPLGSPQETQYF; DNA: TGTGCCAGCAGTCCCCTGGGGTCCCCACAAGAGACCCAGTACTTC
size: .; J: TRBJ2-3; D: TRBD2; V: TRBV7-3; CDR3: CASSLTLAGGPTDTQYF; DNA: TGTGCCAGCAGCCTCACTCTAGCGGGGGGGCCGACAGATACGCAGTATTTT
size: .; J: TRBJ2-5; D: .; V: TRBV30; CDR3: CAWSSWGKETQYF; DNA: TGTGCCTGGAGTAGCTGGGGGAAAGAGACCCAGTACTTC
size: .; J: TRBJ1-1; D: .; V: TRBV7-2; CDR3: CASSFTPGGTEAFF; DNA: TGTGCCAGCAGCTTTACACCCGGGGGCACTGAAGCTTTCTTT
size: .; J: TRBJ2-3; D: .; V: TRBV28; CDR3: CATMLLGTDTQYF; DNA: TGTGCCACTATGCTCTTAGGCACAGATACGCAGTATTTT
size: few; J: TRBJ1-1; D: .; V: TRBV5-1; CDR3: CASSLASGTEAFF; DNA: TGCGCCAGCAGCTTGGCCTCGGGGACTGAAGCTTTCTTT
size: .; J: TRBJ2-7; D: TRBD1; V: TRBV30; CDR3: CAWRTGGSGYEQYF; DNA: TGTGCCTGGAGGACAGGGGGCTCTGGATACGAGCAGTACTTC
size: .; J: TRBJ1-5; D: .; V: TRBV7-2; CDR3: CASSLWGLEPQHF; DNA: TGTGCCAGCAGCTTATGGGGGTTGGAGCCCCAGCATTTT
size: .; J: TRBJ2-7; D: TRBD1; V: TRBV6-1; CDR3: CASSFWDRVFEQYF; DNA: TGTGCCAGCAGTTTTTGGGACAGGGTATTCGAGCAGTACTTC
size: .; J: TRBJ2-3; D: .; V: TRBV5-1; CDR3: CASSSGNFGDTQYF; DNA: TGCGCCAGCAGCTCGGGGAATTTTGGAGATACGCAGTATTTT
size: .; J: TRBJ2-7; D: .; V: TRBV29-1; CDR3: CSVADSGEQYF; DNA: TGCAGCGTTGCCGACAGCGGCGAGCAGTACTTC
size: .; J: TRBJ2-7; D: .; V: TRBV7-9; CDR3: CASSLQGLPYEQYF; DNA: TGTGCCAGCAGTCTTCAGGGGTTACCCTACGAGCAGTACTTC
size: once; J: TRBJ1-1; D: .; V: TRBV5-8; CDR3: CASTPSGSGTEAFF; DNA: TGTGCCAGCACGCCGTCGGGATCAGGCACTGAAGCTTTCTTT
size: .; J: TRBJ2-7; D: .; V: TRBV5-1; CDR3: CASSLEPGDGYEQYF; DNA: TGCGCCAGCAGCTTGGAACCGGGGGACGGCTACGAGCAGTACTTC
size: .; J: TRBJ1-5; D: TRBD1; V: TRBV28; CDR3: CASSTGGGKGLNQPQHF; DNA: TGTGCCAGCAGTACAGGGGGCGGTAAGGGGCTCAATCAGCCCCAGCATTTT
size: .; J: TRBJ2-1; D: .; V: TRBV18; CDR3: CASSPPGPQEQFF; DNA: TGTGCCAGCTCACCTCCGGGGCCGCAAGAGCAGTTCTTC
size: few; J: TRBJ2-3; D: .; V: TRBV5-4; CDR3: CASSSGRIRSTDTQYF; DNA: TGTGCCAGCAGCTCTGGACGCATTCGGAGCACAGATACGCAGTATTTT
size: .; J: TRBJ1-5; D: .; V: TRBV12-2; CDR3: CASRLGGRQGRDQPQHF; DNA: TGTGCAAGTCGCCTGGGGGGTAGACAGGGGCGTGATCAGCCCCAGCATTTT
size: .; J: TRBJ1-5; D: TRBD1; V: TRBV19; CDR3: CASSPQTGVNQPQHF; DNA: TGTGCCAGTAGTCCACAGACAGGGGTCAATCAGCCCCAGCATTTT
size: .; J: TRBJ2-7; D: .; V: TRBV7-8; CDR3: CASSFTGPSEQYF; DNA: TGTGCCAGCAGCTTTACAGGCCCCAGTGAGCAGTACTTC
size: .; J: TRBJ2-7; D: TRBD2; V: TRBV7-2; CDR3: CASSLLAGSYEQYF; DNA: TGTGCCAGCAGCTTACTAGCGGGCTCCTACGAGCAGTACTTC
size: .; J: TRBJ2-3; D: TRBD1; V: TRBV27; CDR3: CASRPTGSYTQYF; DNA: TGTGCCAGCAGACCGACAGGGTCTTATACGCAGTATTTT
size: .; J: TRBJ2-7; D: TRBD1; V: TRBV11-2; CDR3: CASSLVDRVSYEQYF; DNA: TGTGCCAGCAGCTTAGTTGACAGGGTCTCCTACGAGCAGTACTTC
size: once; J: TRBJ2-1; D: .; V: TRBV5-1; CDR3: CASSSTLGSYNEQFF; DNA: TGCGCCAGCAGCTCGACCCTGGGTTCCTACAATGAGCAGTTCTTC
size: .; J: TRBJ1-3; D: TRBD1; V: TRBV19; CDR3: CATDDRERNTIYF; DNA: TGTGCCACCGACGACAGGGAGAGAAACACCATATATTTT
size: .; J: TRBJ2-3; D: .; V: TRBV5-8; CDR3: CASSLRGADTQYF; DNA: TGTGCCAGCAGCTTGAGGGGAGCAGATACGCAGTATTTT
size: .; J: TRBJ2-5; D: TRBD1; V: TRBV27; CDR3: CASRGTGGGTQYF; DNA: TGTGCCAGCAGAGGGACAGGGGGCGGGACCCAGTACTTC